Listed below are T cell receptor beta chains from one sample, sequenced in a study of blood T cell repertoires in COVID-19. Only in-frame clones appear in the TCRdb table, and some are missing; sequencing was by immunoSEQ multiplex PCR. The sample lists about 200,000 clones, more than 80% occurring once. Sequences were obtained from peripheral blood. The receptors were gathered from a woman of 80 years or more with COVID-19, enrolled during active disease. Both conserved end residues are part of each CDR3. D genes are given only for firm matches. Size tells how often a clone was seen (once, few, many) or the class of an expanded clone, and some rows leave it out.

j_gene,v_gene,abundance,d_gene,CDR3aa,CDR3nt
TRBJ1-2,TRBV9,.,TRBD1,CASSASDRGNYGYTF,TGTGCCAGCAGCGCCTCAGACAGGGGTAACTATGGCTACACCTTC
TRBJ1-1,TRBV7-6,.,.,CASSPQWAGNTEAFF,TGTGCCAGCAGCCCCCAGTGGGCAGGGAACACTGAAGCTTTCTTT
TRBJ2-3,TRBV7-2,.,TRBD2,CASSPGLGTDTQYF,TGTGCCAGCAGCCCGGGACTAGGGACAGATACGCAGTATTTT
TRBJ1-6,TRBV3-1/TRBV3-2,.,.,CASWGGLQSNNSPLHF,TGTGCCTCATGGGGGGGACTCCAGTCTAATAATTCACCCCTCCACTTT
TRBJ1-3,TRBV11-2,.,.,CASSPRAGGNGNTIYF,TGTGCCAGCAGCCCCCGGGCGGGGGGCAATGGAAACACCATATATTTT
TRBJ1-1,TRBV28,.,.,CASRSDALNTEAFF,TGTGCCAGCAGAAGCGACGCCCTGAACACTGAAGCTTTCTTT
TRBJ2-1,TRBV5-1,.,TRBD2,CASSPTGSGGAGEQFF,TGCGCCAGCAGCCCCACGGGTAGCGGGGGGGCTGGCGAGCAGTTCTTC
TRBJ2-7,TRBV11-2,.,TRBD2,CASSLTSGGRNEQYF,TGTGCCAGCAGCTTAACTAGCGGGGGGAGGAACGAGCAGTACTTC
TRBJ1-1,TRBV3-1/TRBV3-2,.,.,CASSQGIGAEAFF,TGTGCCAGCAGCCAAGGGATTGGGGCCGAAGCTTTCTTT
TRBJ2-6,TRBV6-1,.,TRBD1,CASSEADRFLSGANVLTF,TGTGCCAGCAGTGAAGCGGACAGGTTCCTCTCTGGGGCCAACGTCCTGACTTTC
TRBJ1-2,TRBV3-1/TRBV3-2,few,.,CASSQVEIRGGYTF,TGTGCCAGCAGCCAAGTCGAAATCAGAGGTGGCTACACCTTC
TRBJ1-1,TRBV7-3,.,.,CASSSRRNTEAFF,TGTGCCAGCAGCTCGAGGAGGAACACTGAAGCTTTCTTT
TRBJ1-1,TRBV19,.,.,CASSSTSATKAFF,TGTGCCAGTAGTTCCACGTCGGCCACTAAAGCTTTCTTT
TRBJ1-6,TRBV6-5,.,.,CASSLEGVFGSPLHF,TGTGCCAGCAGCCTAGAAGGAGTGTTCGGTTCACCCCTCCACTTT
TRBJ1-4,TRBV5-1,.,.,CASSPGMSGEKLFF,TGCGCCAGCTCCCCGGGGATGTCTGGTGAAAAACTGTTTTTT
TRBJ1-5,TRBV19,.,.,CASSPGTHSNQPQHF,TGTGCCAGTAGTCCCGGGACACATAGCAATCAGCCCCAGCATTTT
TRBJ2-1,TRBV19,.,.,CASSIVASGNVVF,.
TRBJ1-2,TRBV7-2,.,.,CASSLGLGYGYTF,TGTGCCAGCAGCTTGGGACTGGGCTATGGCTACACCTTC
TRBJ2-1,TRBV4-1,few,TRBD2,CASSQDSVLAGAEQFF,TGCGCCAGCAGCCAAGATTCTGTACTAGCGGGGGCTGAGCAGTTCTTC
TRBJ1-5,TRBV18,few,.,CASSPASNQPQHF,TGTGCCAGCTCACCGGCAAGCAATCAGCCCCAGCATTTT
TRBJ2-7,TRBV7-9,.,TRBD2,CASSPGLAGVAYEQYF,TGTGCCAGCAGCCCGGGACTAGCGGGGGTCGCCTACGAGCAGTACTTC
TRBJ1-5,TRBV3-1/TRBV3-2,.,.,CASSQDGRPQHF,TGTGCCAGCAGCCAAGATGGGCGGCCCCAGCATTTT
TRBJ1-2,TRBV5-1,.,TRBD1,CASGQGEGYGYTF,TGCGCCAGCGGACAGGGAGAGGGTTATGGCTACACCTTC
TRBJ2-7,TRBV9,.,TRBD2,CASSVSSGSRGGQYF,TGTGCCAGCAGCGTTTCCAGCGGGAGTCGGGGAGGGCAGTACTTC
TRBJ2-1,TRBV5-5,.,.,CASSLAGATPQFF,TGTGCCAGCAGCTTGGCTGGAGCGACTCCGCAGTTCTTC
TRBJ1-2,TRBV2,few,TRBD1,CASSEALGQAHGYTF,TGTGCCAGCAGTGAAGCGCTGGGACAGGCCCATGGCTACACCTTC
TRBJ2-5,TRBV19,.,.,CASSMRQGLQETQYF,TGTGCCAGTAGTATGCGGCAGGGGTTACAAGAGACCCAGTACTTC
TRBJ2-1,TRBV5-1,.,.,CASSLAPGMNDNEQFF,TGCGCCAGCAGCTTGGCCCCAGGTATGAACGACAATGAGCAGTTCTTC
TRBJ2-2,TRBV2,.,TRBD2,CASALAEEGGELFF,TGTGCCAGCGCACTAGCGGAAGAGGGCGGGGAGCTGTTTTTT
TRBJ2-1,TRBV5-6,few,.,CASSLAGAASPFF,TGTGCCAGCAGCTTGGCCGGAGCGGCCTCCCCGTTCTTC
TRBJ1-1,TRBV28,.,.,CASSFSVNTEAFF,TGTGCCAGCAGTTTCAGTGTGAACACTGAAGCTTTCTTT
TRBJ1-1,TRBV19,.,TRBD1,CASSTRQGFYSEAFF,TGTGCCAGTAGTACTCGACAGGGTTTCTATTCTGAAGCTTTCTTT
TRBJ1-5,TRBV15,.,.,CATSRGSLRSDQPQHF,TGTGCCACCAGCAGAGGGTCCCTTAGGAGCGATCAGCCCCAGCATTTT
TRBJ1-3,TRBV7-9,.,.,CASSLSGLDTIYF,TGTGCCAGCAGCTTATCAGGGTTGGACACCATATATTTT
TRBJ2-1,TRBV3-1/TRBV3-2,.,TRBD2,CASSPSGNEQFF,TGTGCCAGCAGCCCTAGCGGGAATGAGCAGTTCTTC